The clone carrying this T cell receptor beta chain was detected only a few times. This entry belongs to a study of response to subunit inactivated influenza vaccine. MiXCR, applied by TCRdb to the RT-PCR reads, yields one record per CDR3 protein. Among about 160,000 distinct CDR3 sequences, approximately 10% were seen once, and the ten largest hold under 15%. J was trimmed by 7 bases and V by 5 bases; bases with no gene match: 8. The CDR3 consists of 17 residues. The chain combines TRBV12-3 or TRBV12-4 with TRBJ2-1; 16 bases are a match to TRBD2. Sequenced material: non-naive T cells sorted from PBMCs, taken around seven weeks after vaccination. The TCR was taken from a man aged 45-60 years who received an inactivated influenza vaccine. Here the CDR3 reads CASSKGLAGGFNNEQFF. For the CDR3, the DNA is TGTGCCAGCAGTAAGGGACTAGCGGGGGGGTTTAATAATGAGCAGTTCTTC.